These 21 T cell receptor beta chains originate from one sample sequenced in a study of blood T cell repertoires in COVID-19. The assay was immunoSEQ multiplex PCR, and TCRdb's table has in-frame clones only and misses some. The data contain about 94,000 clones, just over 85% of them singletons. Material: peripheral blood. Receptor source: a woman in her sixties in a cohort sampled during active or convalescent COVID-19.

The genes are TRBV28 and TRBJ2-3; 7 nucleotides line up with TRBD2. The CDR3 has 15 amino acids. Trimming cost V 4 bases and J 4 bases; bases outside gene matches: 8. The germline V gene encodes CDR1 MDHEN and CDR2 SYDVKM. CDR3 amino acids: CASSYGGSVPDTQYF. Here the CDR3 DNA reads TGTGCCAGCAGTTATGGCGGGAGCGTGCCAGATACGCAGTATTTT. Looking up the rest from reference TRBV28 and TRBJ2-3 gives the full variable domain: DVKVTQSSRYLVKRTGEKVFLECVQDMDHENMFWYRQDPGLGLRLIYFSYDVKMKEKGDIPEGYSVSREKKERFSLILESASTNQTSMYLCASSYGGSVPDTQYFGPGTRLTVL.

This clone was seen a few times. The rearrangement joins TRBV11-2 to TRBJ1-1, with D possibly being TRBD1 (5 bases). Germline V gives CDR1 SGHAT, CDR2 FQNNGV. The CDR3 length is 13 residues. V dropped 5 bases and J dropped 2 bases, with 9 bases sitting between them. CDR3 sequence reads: CASSPTANTEAFF. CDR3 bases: TGTGCCAGCAGCCCGACAGCTAACACTGAAGCTTTCTTT.

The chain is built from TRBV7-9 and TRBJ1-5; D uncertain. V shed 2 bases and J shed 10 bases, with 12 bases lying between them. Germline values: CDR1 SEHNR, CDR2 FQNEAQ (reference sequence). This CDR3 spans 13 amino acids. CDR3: CASSLIESGPQHF. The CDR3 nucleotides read TGTGCCAGCAGCTTAATAGAATCAGGCCCCCAGCATTTT. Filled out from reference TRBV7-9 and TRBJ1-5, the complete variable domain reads DTGVSQNPRHKITKRGQNVTFRCDPISEHNRLYWYRQTLGQGPEFLTYFQNEAQLEKSRLLSDRFSAERPKGSFSTLEIQRTEQGDSAMYLCASSLIESGPQHFGDGTRLSIL.

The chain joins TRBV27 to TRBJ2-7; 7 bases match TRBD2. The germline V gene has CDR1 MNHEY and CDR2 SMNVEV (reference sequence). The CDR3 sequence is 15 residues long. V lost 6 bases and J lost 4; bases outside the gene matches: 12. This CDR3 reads CASREPGLAEYEQYF. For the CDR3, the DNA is TGTGCCAGCAGGGAGCCGGGGCTAGCGGAGTACGAGCAGTACTTC.

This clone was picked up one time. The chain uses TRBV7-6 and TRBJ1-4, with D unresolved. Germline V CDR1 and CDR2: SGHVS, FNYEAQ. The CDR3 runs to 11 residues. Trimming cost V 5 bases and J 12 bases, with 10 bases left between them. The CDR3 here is CASSPGSELFF. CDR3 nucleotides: TGTGCCAGCAGCCCCGGTTCGGAACTGTTTTTT.

CDR3 protein: CATSGSGQGATGQYF. For the CDR3, the DNA is TGTGCCACCAGTGGCTCCGGACAGGGGGCGACAGGGCAGTACTTC. This chain links TRBV24-1 with TRBJ2-7, with 11 bases lining up with TRBD1. Germline CDR1 and CDR2: KGHDR and SFDVKD. Losses at the gene ends were 5 bases for V and 9 bases for J; bases not matched to a gene: 11. This CDR3 comprises 15 residues.

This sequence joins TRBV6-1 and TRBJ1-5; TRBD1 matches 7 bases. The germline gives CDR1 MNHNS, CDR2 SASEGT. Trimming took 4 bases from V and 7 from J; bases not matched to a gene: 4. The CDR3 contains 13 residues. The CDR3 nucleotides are TGTGCCAGCAGTGCGACAGGGACACAGCCCCAGCATTTT. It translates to CASSATGTQPQHF.

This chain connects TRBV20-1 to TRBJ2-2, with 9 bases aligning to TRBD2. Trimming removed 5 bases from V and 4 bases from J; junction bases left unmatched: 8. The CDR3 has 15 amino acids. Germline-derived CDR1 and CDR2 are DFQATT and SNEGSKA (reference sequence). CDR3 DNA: TGCAGTGCTCGTGGCGGGAGGGCCAGCACCGGGGAGCTGTTTTTT. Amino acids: CSARGGRASTGELFF.

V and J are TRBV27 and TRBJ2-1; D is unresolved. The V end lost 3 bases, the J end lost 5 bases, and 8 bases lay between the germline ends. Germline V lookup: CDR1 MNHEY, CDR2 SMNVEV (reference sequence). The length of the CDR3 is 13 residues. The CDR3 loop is CASSFFSDNEQFF. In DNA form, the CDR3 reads TGTGCCAGCAGTTTTTTCTCGGACAATGAGCAGTTCTTC.

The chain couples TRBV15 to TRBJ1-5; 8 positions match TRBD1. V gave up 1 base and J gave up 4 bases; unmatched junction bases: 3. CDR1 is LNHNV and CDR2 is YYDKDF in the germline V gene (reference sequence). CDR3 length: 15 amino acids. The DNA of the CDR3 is TGTGCCACCAGCAGAGGGGGGACAGGTAATCAGCCCCAGCATTTT. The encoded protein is CATSRGGTGNQPQHF.

The CDR3: CASSFRTSGGVEQYF. For the CDR3, the DNA is TGTGCCAGCAGCTTTCGGACTAGCGGGGGCGTCGAGCAGTACTTC. The chain combines TRBV3-1 (or the pseudogene TRBV3-2) with TRBJ2-7; 13 bases fit TRBD2. With V trimmed by 5 bases and J by 6 bases, 7 bases remained unmatched. Per germline, CDR1 LGHDT and CDR2 YNNKEL (reference sequence). The CDR3 consists of 15 residues.

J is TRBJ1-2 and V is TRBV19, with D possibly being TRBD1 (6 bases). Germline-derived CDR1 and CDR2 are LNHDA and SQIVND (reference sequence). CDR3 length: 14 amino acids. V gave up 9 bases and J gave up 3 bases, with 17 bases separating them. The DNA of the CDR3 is TGTGCCAGCGCCCGGTACCCAGGGGACTATGGCTACACCTTC. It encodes CASARYPGDYGYTF.

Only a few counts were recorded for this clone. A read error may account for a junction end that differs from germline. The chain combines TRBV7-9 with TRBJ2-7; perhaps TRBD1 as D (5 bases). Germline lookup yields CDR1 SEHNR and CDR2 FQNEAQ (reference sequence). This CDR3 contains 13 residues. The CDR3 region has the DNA TGTGCCAGCAGCCTTCCGCCAGGGTACGCGCAGTACTTC. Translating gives CASSLPPGYAQYF.

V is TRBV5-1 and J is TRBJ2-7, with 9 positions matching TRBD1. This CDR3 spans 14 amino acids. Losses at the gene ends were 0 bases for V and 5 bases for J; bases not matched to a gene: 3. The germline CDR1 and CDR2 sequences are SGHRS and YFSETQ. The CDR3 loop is CASSLADRGHEQYF. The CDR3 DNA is TGCGCCAGCAGCTTGGCGGACAGGGGACACGAGCAGTACTTC.

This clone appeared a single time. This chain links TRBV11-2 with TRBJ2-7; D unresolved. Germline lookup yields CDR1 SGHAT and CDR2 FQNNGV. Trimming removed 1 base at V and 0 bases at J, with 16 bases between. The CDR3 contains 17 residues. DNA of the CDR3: TGTGCCAGCAGCTTAGTTTCAGGAACCGGTCGCTCCTACGAGCAGTACTTC. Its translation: CASSLVSGTGRSYEQYF.

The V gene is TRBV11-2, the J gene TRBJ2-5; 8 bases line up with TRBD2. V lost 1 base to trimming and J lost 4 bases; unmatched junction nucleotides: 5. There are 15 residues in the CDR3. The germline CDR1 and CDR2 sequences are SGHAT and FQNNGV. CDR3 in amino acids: CASSLGGGGRETQYF. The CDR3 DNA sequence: TGTGCCAGCAGCTTAGGAGGCGGGGGGAGAGAGACCCAGTACTTC. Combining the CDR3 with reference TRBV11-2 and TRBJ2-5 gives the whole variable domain EAGVAQSPRYKIIEKRQSVAFWCNPISGHATLYWYQQILGQGPKLLIQFQNNGVVDDSQLPKDRFSAERLKGVDSTLKIQPAKLEDSAVYLCASSLGGGGRETQYFGPGTRLLVL.

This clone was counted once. The CDR3 nucleotides read TGCGCCAGCAGCCCCACGGACAATGAGCAGTTCTTC. It specifies CASSPTDNEQFF. J is TRBJ2-1 and V is TRBV5-1; D is uncertain. The CDR3 runs 12 residues. CDR1 and CDR2 from the germline V gene are SGHRS and YFSETQ. Trimming removed 4 bases from V and 5 bases from J, with 7 bases in between.

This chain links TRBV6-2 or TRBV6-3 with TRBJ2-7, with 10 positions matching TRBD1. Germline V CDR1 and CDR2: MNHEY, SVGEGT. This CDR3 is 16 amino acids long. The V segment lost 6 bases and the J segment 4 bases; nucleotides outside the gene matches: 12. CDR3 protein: CASSPAGTGDSYEQYF. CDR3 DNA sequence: TGTGCCAGCAGCCCTGCCGGGACAGGGGATTCGTACGAGCAGTACTTC.

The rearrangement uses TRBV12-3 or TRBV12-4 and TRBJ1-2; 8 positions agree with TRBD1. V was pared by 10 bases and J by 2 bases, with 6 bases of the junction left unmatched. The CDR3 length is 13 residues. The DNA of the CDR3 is TGTGCCACGAGGACAGGGATGAACTATGGCTACACCTTC. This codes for CATRTGMNYGYTF.

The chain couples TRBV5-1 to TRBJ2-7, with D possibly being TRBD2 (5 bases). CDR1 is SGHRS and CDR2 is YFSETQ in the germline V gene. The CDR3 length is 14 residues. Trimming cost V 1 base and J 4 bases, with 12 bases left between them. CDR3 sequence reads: CASSLSTGRYEQYF. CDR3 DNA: TGCGCCAGCAGCTTGTCTACGGGAAGGTACGAGCAGTACTTC.

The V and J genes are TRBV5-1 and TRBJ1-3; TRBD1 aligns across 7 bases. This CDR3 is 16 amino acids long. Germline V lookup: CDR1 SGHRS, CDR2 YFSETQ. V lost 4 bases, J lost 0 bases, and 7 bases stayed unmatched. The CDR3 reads CASSPRRDSSGNTIYF. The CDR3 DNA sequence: TGCGCCAGCAGCCCAAGACGGGACAGCTCTGGAAACACCATATATTTT.